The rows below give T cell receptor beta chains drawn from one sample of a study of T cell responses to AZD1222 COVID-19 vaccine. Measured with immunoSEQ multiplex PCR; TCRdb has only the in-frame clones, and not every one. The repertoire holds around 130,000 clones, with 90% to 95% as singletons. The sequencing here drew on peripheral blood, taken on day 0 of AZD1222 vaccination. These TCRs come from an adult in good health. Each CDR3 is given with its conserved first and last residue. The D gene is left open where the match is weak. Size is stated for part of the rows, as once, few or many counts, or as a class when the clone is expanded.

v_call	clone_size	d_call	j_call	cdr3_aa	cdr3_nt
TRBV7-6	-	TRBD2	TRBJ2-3	CASSARLAGGSTDTQYF	TGTGCCAGCAGCGCCAGACTAGCGGGAGGGAGCACAGATACGCAGTATTTT
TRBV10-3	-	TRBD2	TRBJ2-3	CAISESIVTSGRQSDTQYF	TGTGCCATCAGTGAGTCGATAGTCACTAGCGGGAGACAAAGCGATACGCAGTATTTT
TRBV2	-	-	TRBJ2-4	CASSWDGSGETKNIQYF	TGTGCCAGCAGTTGGGACGGTTCCGGCGAAACCAAAAACATTCAGTACTTC
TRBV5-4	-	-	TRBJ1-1	CASSLTPQKDTEAFF	TGTGCCAGCAGCTTGACCCCTCAGAAGGACACTGAAGCTTTCTTT
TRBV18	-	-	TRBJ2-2	CASSPAGANTGELFF	TGTGCCAGCTCCCCGGCAGGGGCGAACACCGGGGAGCTGTTTTTT
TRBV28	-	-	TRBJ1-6	CASSPRTPDISPLHF	TGTGCCAGCAGTCCCCGAACCCCAGACATCTCACCCCTCCACTTT
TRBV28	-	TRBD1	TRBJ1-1	CASSGQGNTEAFF	TGTGCCAGCAGCGGACAGGGTAACACTGAAGCTTTCTTT
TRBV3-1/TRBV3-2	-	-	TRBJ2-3	CASRQRGTDTQYF	TGTGCCAGCAGGCAGAGGGGCACAGATACGCAGTATTTT
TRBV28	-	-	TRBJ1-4	CASGGRGEKLFF	TGTGCCAGCGGGGGACGAGGGGAAAAACTGTTTTTT
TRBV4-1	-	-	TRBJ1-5	CASSQEGSQNQPQHF	TGCGCCAGCAGCCAAGAAGGCTCACAGAATCAGCCCCAGCATTTT
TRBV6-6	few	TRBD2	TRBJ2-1	CASSRTSGSRDNEQFF	TGTGCCAGCAGTAGGACTAGCGGGAGCCGGGACAATGAGCAGTTCTTC
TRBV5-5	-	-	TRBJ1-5	CASSLGPPGGNQPQHF	TGTGCCAGCAGCTTGGGCCCCCCTGGGGGCAATCAGCCCCAGCATTTT